This T cell receptor (beta chain) was documented in a study of OX40 agonist ivuxolimab in advanced cancers. The CDR3 runs 15 residues. Per the germline V gene, CDR1 is MDHEN and CDR2 is SYDVKM. Germline trimming cut 8 bases from V and 6 bases from J; bases unmatched to any gene: 12. Of note for this clone: The antigen is not known.

Whole-study findings and limits: At 0.1 to 3.0 mg/kg, clonal expansion of CD4+ and CD8+ blood T cells had occurred by week 6.

Clones were sequenced by immunoSEQ multiplex PCR, and TCRdb holds only the in-frame ones, with some missing. The data contain approximately 130,000 clones, around 93% of them singletons. The V gene is TRBV28, the J gene TRBJ1-5, with 8 bases aligning to TRBD1. This TCR was recovered from an adult with an advanced solid tumor such as melanoma, head and neck, liver or kidney cancer. Specimen: CD4+ or CD8+ T cells sorted from blood, collected in a trial of the OX40 agonist ivuxolimab. The CDR3 loop reads CASGRKTGASQPQHF. CDR3 sequence (DNA): TGTGCCAGCGGGAGGAAGACAGGGGCCAGTCAGCCCCAGCATTTT.